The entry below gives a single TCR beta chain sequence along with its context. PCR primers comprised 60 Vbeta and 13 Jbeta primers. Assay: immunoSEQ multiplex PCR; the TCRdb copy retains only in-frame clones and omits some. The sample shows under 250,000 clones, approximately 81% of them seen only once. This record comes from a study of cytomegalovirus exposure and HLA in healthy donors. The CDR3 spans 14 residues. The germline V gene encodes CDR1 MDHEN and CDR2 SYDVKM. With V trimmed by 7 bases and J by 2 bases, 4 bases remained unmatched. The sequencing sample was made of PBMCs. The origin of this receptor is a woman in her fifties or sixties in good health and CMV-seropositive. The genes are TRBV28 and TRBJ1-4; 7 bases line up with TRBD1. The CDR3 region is CASIMTGTNEKLFF. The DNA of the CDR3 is TGTGCCAGCATCATGACAGGGACTAATGAAAAACTGTTTTTT.